This TCR beta chain comes out of a study of T-cell reconstitution after alpha-beta-depleted transplantation in children. Preparation of the TCRbeta library involved a method that used unique molecular identifiers. Each CDR3 protein gets one entry after TCRdb re-called the PCR reads with MiXCR. The sample lists approximately 83,000 distinct CDR3 sequences; 7% to 9% were seen once. At least ten counts were recorded for this clonotype. The CDR3 is 13 amino acids. V dropped 0 bases and J dropped 3 bases, with 8 bases sitting between them. Germline CDR1 DFQATT, CDR2 SNEGSKA (reference sequence). The rearrangement joins TRBV20-1 to TRBJ1-1, with D unclear. This receptor was obtained from a human donor who donated a stem cell graft to a child with congenital amegakaryocytic thrombocytopenia. The source material was PBMCs from the stem cell graft donor, sampled from the stem cell graft. The CDR3 DNA is TGCAGTGCTAGAGATAAGGGCTACACTGAAGCTTTCTTT. Its translation is CSARDKGYTEAFF.